The clone carrying this T cell receptor beta chain was counted only a few times. A much larger clone lies one base from this, so it may be a read error. Three rounds of nested PCR, following a modified ARM-PCR protocol, produced the TCRbeta library. TCRdb analysed the multiplex PCR reads with MiXCR anew, one entry per CDR3 protein. The repertoire holds tens of thousands of distinct CDR3 sequences, with 55% to 80% as singletons. This entry comes from a study of tumor and adjacent non-tumor tissue in lung cancer. About the study: Patients were aged roughly 30 to 76, 10 men and roughly five women, stage I to III.

The template was RNA from unsorted bulk tissue. Between August and November 2014, newly diagnosed, chemotherapy-naive lung cancer patients underwent thoracic surgery in China. CDR1 is DFQATT, CDR2 SNEGSKA, per germline (reference sequence). The length of the CDR3 is 13 residues. V gene TRBV20-1 combines with J gene TRBJ1-5; TRBD1 might be the D (6 bases). The clonotype was recovered from a woman in her 40s with non-small cell lung cancer. Specimen: lung tumor tissue. Written as DNA, the CDR3 is TGCAGTGCTAGACAGGGGATGGGTCAGCTCCAGCATTTT. Its translation is CSARQGMGQLQHF.